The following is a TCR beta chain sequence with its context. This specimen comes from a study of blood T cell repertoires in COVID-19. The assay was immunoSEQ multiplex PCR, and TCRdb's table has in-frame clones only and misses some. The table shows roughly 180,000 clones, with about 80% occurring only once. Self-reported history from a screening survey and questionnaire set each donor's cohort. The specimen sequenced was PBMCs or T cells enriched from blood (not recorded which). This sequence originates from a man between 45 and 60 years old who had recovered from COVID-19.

The CDR3 protein is CASSYSAGGPEETQYF. CDR3 sequence (DNA): TGTGCCAGCAGTTACTCGGCGGGGGGGCCTGAAGAGACCCAGTACTTC. V is TRBV6-5 and J is TRBJ2-5; 9 bases line up with TRBD2. Germline V gene sequence: CDR1 MNHEY, CDR2 SVGAGI. Trimming at V came to 0 bases and at J to 3 bases, leaving 5 bases not matched to a gene. The CDR3 consists of 16 residues.